This TCR beta chain was obtained from a study of beta chain features in type 1 diabetes. The study's findings and limits: TCRB repertoires of naive, central memory and Treg cells appeared more similar among patients than among healthy donors.

Every bit of the isolated RNA underwent reverse transcription, so sequencing read expressed TCRB transcripts. The data were produced by immunoSEQ multiplex PCR, yet TCRdb's version contains in-frame clones alone and is incomplete. The table has some 150,000 clones, 9.5% to 10% seen once. This clone appeared a single time. Its antigen is unidentified. This CDR3 spans 14 amino acids. Germline loops: CDR1 MNHEY, CDR2 SMNVEV (reference sequence). V was shortened by 0 bases and J by 8 bases, with 11 bases between the two germline ends. The genes are TRBV27 and TRBJ2-1, with unresolved D. Input material: central memory CD4+ T cells from blood. The TCR comes from a woman aged 40 to 50 in good health. CDR3 sequence (DNA): TGTGCCAGCAGTTTATCCTCCCGAACGGATGAGCAGTTCTTC. This translates into CASSLSSRTDEQFF.